Listed here are 15 T cell receptor beta chains from one sample, sequenced in a study of molecular identifiers for immune sequencing clone quantification. TCRdb ran MiXCR on the PCR reads and lists one entry per CDR3 protein. The table lists under 800,000 distinct CDR3 sequences, roughly 25% of them singletons. The material sequenced was naive CD8+ T cells from blood, with Jurkat cell RNA spiked in. As to subset: FACS-sorted CD8+CD4-CCR7+CD45RA+ naive T cells. The receptors here all came from a human donor in good health. Some libraries in this study had Jurkat cell RNA spiked in.

This clonotype was observed at least ten times. The chain joins TRBV6-5 to TRBJ2-3; 7 bases map to TRBD1. The CDR3 covers 15 residues. CDR1 and CDR2 from the germline V gene are MNHEY and SVGAGI. V lost 6 bases, J lost 2 bases, and 8 bases stayed unmatched. For the CDR3, the DNA is TGTGCCAGCAGAACAGGGACAGCCGACACAGATACGCAGTATTTT. As protein: CASRTGTADTDTQYF.

This clonotype was seen only once. A single base separates this from a much larger clone, so it may be a read error. This chain joins TRBV6-2 or TRBV6-3 and TRBJ2-1; the D gene is possibly TRBD2 (6 bases). V was pared by 8 bases and J by 5 bases, with 7 bases between. The CDR3 runs 11 residues. Per germline, CDR1 MNHEY and CDR2 SVGEGT. The CDR3 sequence: CASGEDNEQFF. CDR3 in DNA: TGTGCCAGCGGGGAGGACAATGAGCAGTTCTTC.

Remarks on this clonotype: This may be a read error, as it is one base from a much larger clone. The CDR3 region is CASSIDSGLNTEAFF. CDR3 nucleotide sequence: TGTGCCAGTAGTATAGATTCAGGGTTAAACACTGAAGCTTTCTTT. The chain employs TRBV19 and TRBJ1-1; possibly TRBD1 for D (5 bases). The CDR3 runs to 15 residues. Germline V gene sequence: CDR1 LNHDA, CDR2 SQIVND (reference sequence). V was clipped by 0 bases and J by 2 bases, with 10 bases between them. Full variable domain (rest looked up from reference TRBV19 and TRBJ1-1): DGGITQSPKYLFRKEGQNVTLSCEQNLNHDAMYWYRQDPGQGLRLIYYSQIVNDFQKGDIAEGYSVSREKKESFPLTVTSAQKNPTAFYLCASSIDSGLNTEAFFGQGTRLTVV.

This clonotype has a count of ten or more. The chain links TRBV4-3 to TRBJ2-7; a possible D gene is TRBD2 (5 bases). The V end lost 0 bases, the J end lost 2 bases, and 20 bases lay between the germline ends. The CDR3 consists of 18 residues. CDR1 and CDR2 from the germline V gene are LGHNA and YSLEER. In nucleotides, the CDR3 is TGCGCCAGCAGCCAAGAGGCCACCAGCGGAGGTTGGACCTACGAGCAGTACTTC. Amino acids: CASSQEATSGGWTYEQYF.

The chain carries TRBV18 and TRBJ2-3; 9 nucleotides agree with TRBD2. J gave up 2 bases and V 3 bases, and 12 bases lay outside the gene matches. The CDR3 runs 18 residues. Germline CDR1 reads KGHSH; CDR2 reads LQKENI. CDR3: CASSPPKIAGVNTDTQYF. The CDR3 DNA follows: TGTGCCAGCTCACCCCCTAAAATAGCGGGGGTGAACACAGATACGCAGTATTTT. Full variable domain (outside the CDR3, taken from reference TRBV18 and TRBJ2-3): NAGVMQNPRHLVRRRGQEARLRCSPMKGHSHVYWYRQLPEEGLKFMVYLQKENIIDESGMPKERFSAEFPKEGPSILRIQQVVRGDSAAYFCASSPPKIAGVNTDTQYFGPGTRLTVL.

Details on this clonotype: A much larger clone lies one base from this, so it may be a read error. V is TRBV27 and J is TRBJ1-5; no clear D gene. This CDR3 region has 16 residues. Looked up from germline, CDR1 is MNHEY and CDR2 is SMNVEV (reference sequence). CDR3 amino acids: CASSISYVKNNQPQHF. The CDR3 coding sequence is TGTGCCAGCAGTATATCCTACGTAAAAAACAATCAGCCCCAGCATTTT.

On this clonotype itself: The CDR3 does not end in the conserved phenylalanine or tryptophan, so this is likely a read error. The genes are TRBV6-5 and TRBJ1-1, with D possibly being TRBD1 (5 bases). Germline values: CDR1 MNHEY, CDR2 SVGAGI. V lost 2 bases, J lost 3 bases, and 13 bases lay in between. The length of the CDR3 is 15 residues. CDR3: CASSYRGGSDTEAFS. CDR3 DNA: TGTGCCAGCAGTTACCGCGGGGGGTCGGACACTGAAGCTTTCTCT.

This clonotype was counted only a few times. The gene calls are TRBV14 and TRBJ1-2; 10 bases map to TRBD1. The CDR3 sequence is 20 residues long. J lost 7 bases, V lost 3 bases, and 23 bases had no gene match. The germline V gene has CDR1 SGHDN and CDR2 FVKESK. Written as DNA, the CDR3 is TGTGCCAGCAGCCACGCTTTAAGCCGGGACAGGGGATTTGAGGTGCTTGGCTACACCTTC. Protein product: CASSHALSRDRGFEVLGYTF. The full variable domain, its missing parts supplied by reference TRBV14 and TRBJ1-2, is EAGVTQFPSHSVIEKGQTVTLRCDPISGHDNLYWYRRVMGKEIKFLLHFVKESKQDESGMPNNRFLAERTGGTYSTLKVQPAELEDSGVYFCASSHALSRDRGFEVLGYTFGSGTRLTVV.

This clonotype has only a few counts. This chain joins TRBV20-1 and TRBJ1-1; TRBD1 is a possible D gene (6 bases). The V end lost 0 bases, the J end lost 0 bases, and 8 bases lay between the germline ends. CDR3 length: 14 amino acids. Germline CDR1 reads DFQATT; CDR2 reads SNEGSKA (reference sequence). CDR3 amino acids: CSARDGQLNTEAFF. Written as DNA, the CDR3 is TGCAGTGCTAGAGATGGACAGTTGAACACTGAAGCTTTCTTT.

This chain links TRBV24-1 with TRBJ1-1; D might be TRBD1 (5 bases). This CDR3 comprises 16 residues. V lost 2 bases and J 3 bases, leaving 15 bases between the germline ends. CDR1 and CDR2 from the germline V gene are KGHDR and SFDVKD. CDR3 nucleotide sequence: TGTGCCACCAGTGATTCCCGGTTAGGAGGGGACACTGAAGCTTTCTTT. Translating gives CATSDSRLGGDTEAFF.

The chain carries TRBV19 and TRBJ1-6; TRBD1 might be the D (6 bases). V lost 3 bases and J lost 8, with 8 bases in between. Per germline, CDR1 LNHDA and CDR2 SQIVND (reference sequence). This CDR3 contains 13 residues. The CDR3 reads CASSMTGDSPLHF. For the CDR3, the DNA is TGTGCCAGTAGTATGACAGGTGATTCACCCCTCCACTTT.

With respect to this clonotype: This may be a read error, as it is one base from a much larger clone. V and J are TRBV5-3 and TRBJ1-1, with 8 bases lining up with TRBD1. TRBV5-3 is labeled an ORF, and its function is uncertain. The CDR3 extends over 15 amino acids. V gave up 8 bases and J gave up 5 bases; unmatched junction bases: 14. For the CDR3, the DNA is TGTGCCAGCAGCCCCGGACAGGGCAAGTTTACTGAAGCTTTCTTT. As protein: CASSPGQGKFTEAFF.

The rearrangement joins TRBV13 to TRBJ1-1; the D gene is possibly TRBD1 (5 bases). The CDR3 is 13 residues long. Germline V CDR1 and CDR2: PRHDT, FYEKMQ (reference sequence). V lost 8 bases and J lost 3, with 13 bases in between. The CDR3 region has the DNA TGTGCCAGCGAGGGACCGGGGGACACTGAAGCTTTCTTT. This gives the protein CASEGPGDTEAFF.

Worth noting for this clonotype: Its ends do not fully match the called genes, so a read error is possible. The chain couples TRBV4-3 to TRBJ2-1, with 9 bases that match TRBD2. Germline V gene lookup returns CDR1 LGHNA and CDR2 YSLEER. This CDR3 has 16 residues. The chain's CDR3 is CASSQDRLAGYNEQSF. In DNA form, the CDR3 reads TGCGCCAGCAGCCAAGATCGTCTAGCGGGGTACAATGAGCAGTCCTTC.

This clonotype appeared many times. The rearrangement links TRBV10-2 to TRBJ1-1; D unclear. Germline CDR1 reads WSHSY; CDR2 reads SAAADI. With 2 bases removed from V and 8 bases from J, the gap between germline ends came to 6 bases. The CDR3 is 11 residues long. CDR3 sequence: CASSESGEAFF. Written as DNA, the CDR3 is TGCGCCAGCAGTGAGAGCGGAGAAGCTTTCTTT.